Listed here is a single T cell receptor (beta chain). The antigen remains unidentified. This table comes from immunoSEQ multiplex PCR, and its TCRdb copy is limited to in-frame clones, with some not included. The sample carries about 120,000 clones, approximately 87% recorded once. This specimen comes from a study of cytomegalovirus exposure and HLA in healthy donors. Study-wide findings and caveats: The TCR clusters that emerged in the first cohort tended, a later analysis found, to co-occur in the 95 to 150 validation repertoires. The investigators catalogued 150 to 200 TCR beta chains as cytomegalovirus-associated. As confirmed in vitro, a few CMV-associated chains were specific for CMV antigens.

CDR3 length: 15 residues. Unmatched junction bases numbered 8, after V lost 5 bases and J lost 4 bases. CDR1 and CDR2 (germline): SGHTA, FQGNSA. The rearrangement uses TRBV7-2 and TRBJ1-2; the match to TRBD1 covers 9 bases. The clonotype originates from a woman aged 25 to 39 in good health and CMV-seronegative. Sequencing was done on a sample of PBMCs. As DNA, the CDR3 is TGTGCCAGCAGCCGCGAACAGGGGGCAATCTATGGCTACACCTTC. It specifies CASSREQGAIYGYTF.